A selection of T cell receptor beta chains follows, all from one sample in a study of blood T cell repertoires in COVID-19. Using immunoSEQ multiplex PCR, the repertoire was profiled, and TCRdb retains in-frame clones only, with some absent. The sample records fewer than 110,000 clones, over 60% being singletons. The sequenced material came from peripheral blood. Every receptor here comes from a man in his 70s with acute or convalescent COVID-19. CDR3s include the opening cysteine and the closing phenylalanine or tryptophan. The D gene is left open where the match is weak. Size is omitted from some rows. Given values are once, few, many or a class for expanded clones.

v_call: TRBV7-3; clone_size: -; cdr3_length: 13; d_call: TRBD1; j_call: TRBJ1-1; cdr3_nt: TGTGCCAGCAGCTTTGGGACAGATACTGAAGCTTTCTTT; cdr3_aa: CASSFGTDTEAFF
v_call: TRBV29-1; clone_size: -; cdr3_length: 16; d_call: TRBD2; j_call: TRBJ2-3; cdr3_nt: TGCAGCGTCGCCTTTGGGACTAGCGGGGGACCAGATACGCAGTATTTT; cdr3_aa: CSVAFGTSGGPDTQYF
v_call: TRBV6-5; clone_size: -; cdr3_length: 15; d_call: TRBD2; j_call: TRBJ2-2; cdr3_nt: TGTGCCAGCAGTCGGGACTATGGGTTCACCGGGGAGCTGTTTTTT; cdr3_aa: CASSRDYGFTGELFF
v_call: TRBV7-8; clone_size: -; cdr3_length: 17; d_call: -; j_call: TRBJ2-7; cdr3_nt: TGTGCCAGCAGCTTACGGTCCAACCGGGGGAGTAGGTACGAGCAGTACTTC; cdr3_aa: CASSLRSNRGSRYEQYF
v_call: TRBV19; clone_size: -; cdr3_length: 15; d_call: -; j_call: TRBJ2-2; cdr3_nt: TGTGCCAGTAGTATGGGGCAGCCGTCCACCGGGGAGCTGTTTTTT; cdr3_aa: CASSMGQPSTGELFF
v_call: TRBV29-1; clone_size: -; cdr3_length: 12; d_call: TRBD1; j_call: TRBJ2-5; cdr3_nt: TGCAGCGTTGGACAGGGGAAAGAGACCCAGTACTTC; cdr3_aa: CSVGQGKETQYF
v_call: TRBV7-9; clone_size: -; cdr3_length: 14; d_call: -; j_call: TRBJ2-5; cdr3_nt: TGTGCCAGCAGCCCCTGGGACACTGAAGAGACCCAGTACTTC; cdr3_aa: CASSPWDTEETQYF
v_call: TRBV6-4; clone_size: -; cdr3_length: 17; d_call: TRBD2; j_call: TRBJ2-7; cdr3_nt: TGTGCCAGCAGTGACTTACTAACCGGGACTAGTCCCCACGAGCAGTACTTC; cdr3_aa: CASSDLLTGTSPHEQYF
v_call: TRBV29-1; clone_size: once; cdr3_length: 13; d_call: TRBD2; j_call: TRBJ2-5; cdr3_nt: TGCAGCGTCCAACTAGCGGGGGCGGAGACCCAGTACTTC; cdr3_aa: CSVQLAGAETQYF
v_call: TRBV7-2; clone_size: -; cdr3_length: 15; d_call: -; j_call: TRBJ1-3; cdr3_nt: TGTGCCAGCAGCTTAGGACAGTTCAGTGGAAACACCATATATTTT; cdr3_aa: CASSLGQFSGNTIYF
v_call: TRBV27; clone_size: -; cdr3_length: 12; d_call: -; j_call: TRBJ1-2; cdr3_nt: TGTGCCAGCAGCTTAGGGGGGAATGGCTACACCTTC; cdr3_aa: CASSLGGNGYTF
v_call: TRBV6-1; clone_size: few; cdr3_length: 14; d_call: -; j_call: TRBJ1-5; cdr3_nt: TGTGCCAGCAGTGAGGGAGGTGGGGATCAGCCCCAGCATTTT; cdr3_aa: CASSEGGGDQPQHF
v_call: TRBV7-9; clone_size: -; cdr3_length: 18; d_call: -; j_call: TRBJ2-1; cdr3_nt: TGTGCCAGCAGCTTAGCTCTCGACGACTCCCACTCCTACAATGAGCAGTTCTTC; cdr3_aa: CASSLALDDSHSYNEQFF
v_call: TRBV11-2; clone_size: -; cdr3_length: 15; d_call: TRBD2; j_call: TRBJ2-3; cdr3_nt: TGTGCCAGCAGCTTACTAGCGGGGGGGACAGATACGCAGTATTTT; cdr3_aa: CASSLLAGGTDTQYF
v_call: TRBV9; clone_size: -; cdr3_length: 13; d_call: -; j_call: TRBJ1-2; cdr3_nt: TGTGCCAGCAGCGTAGCTCGGAACTATGGCTACACCTTC; cdr3_aa: CASSVARNYGYTF
v_call: TRBV5-4; clone_size: -; cdr3_length: 17; d_call: -; j_call: TRBJ1-4; cdr3_nt: TGTGCCAGCAGCTCTGGAGGGGTATTGGGGACTAATGAAAAACTGTTTTTT; cdr3_aa: CASSSGGVLGTNEKLFF
v_call: TRBV5-6; clone_size: once; cdr3_length: 17; d_call: TRBD1; j_call: TRBJ1-2; cdr3_nt: TGTGCCAGCAGCCGCGGGACAGGGGGCGCGGGGTCTTCTGGCTACACCTTC; cdr3_aa: CASSRGTGGAGSSGYTF
v_call: TRBV5-4; clone_size: -; cdr3_length: 15; d_call: TRBD1; j_call: TRBJ2-5; cdr3_nt: TGTGCCAGCAGCTCAAAGGGACAGATACAAGAGACCCAGTACTTC; cdr3_aa: CASSSKGQIQETQYF
v_call: TRBV5-1; clone_size: -; cdr3_length: 13; d_call: -; j_call: TRBJ2-7; cdr3_nt: TGCGCCAGCAGCTTGGTGCCTAGCGACGAGCAGTACTTC; cdr3_aa: CASSLVPSDEQYF
v_call: TRBV5-1; clone_size: -; cdr3_length: 14; d_call: -; j_call: TRBJ2-5; cdr3_nt: TGCGCCAGCAGCCCCCGAGGACAGCAAGAGACCCAGTACTTC; cdr3_aa: CASSPRGQQETQYF
v_call: TRBV5-1; clone_size: -; cdr3_length: 15; d_call: TRBD2; j_call: TRBJ2-3; cdr3_nt: TGCGCCAGCAGCTTGGGGGGCGGGGGGGCAGATACGCAGTATTTT; cdr3_aa: CASSLGGGGADTQYF
v_call: TRBV6-5; clone_size: -; cdr3_length: 14; d_call: TRBD1; j_call: TRBJ2-1; cdr3_nt: TGTGCCAGCAGGATAGACAGGGTCGACAATGAGCAGTTCTTC; cdr3_aa: CASRIDRVDNEQFF
v_call: TRBV10-3; clone_size: -; cdr3_length: 20; d_call: TRBD2; j_call: TRBJ2-1; cdr3_nt: TGTGCCATCAGTGACGGGGCTAGCGGGGGGACCATGTCCTCCTACAATGAGCAGTTCTTC; cdr3_aa: CAISDGASGGTMSSYNEQFF
v_call: TRBV5-4; clone_size: once; cdr3_length: 15; d_call: -; j_call: TRBJ1-4; cdr3_nt: TGTGCCAGCAGCTTGGACAGGGCTACTAATGAAAAACTGTTTTTT; cdr3_aa: CASSLDRATNEKLFF
v_call: TRBV14; clone_size: once; cdr3_length: 16; d_call: -; j_call: TRBJ2-2; cdr3_nt: TGTGCCAGCAGCCGGATAGACAGGAGTAGCCCCGGGGAGCTGTTTTTT; cdr3_aa: CASSRIDRSSPGELFF
v_call: TRBV9; clone_size: -; cdr3_length: 14; d_call: TRBD2; j_call: TRBJ2-5; cdr3_nt: TGTGCCAGCAGCGTAGCCTCGGGGGGGGAGACCCAGTACTTC; cdr3_aa: CASSVASGGETQYF
v_call: TRBV3-1/TRBV3-2; clone_size: -; cdr3_length: 12; d_call: TRBD2; j_call: TRBJ2-3; cdr3_nt: TGTGCCAGCAGCCAGACTAGCGGGGGGCCACTTTTT; cdr3_aa: CASSQTSGGPLF
v_call: TRBV18; clone_size: -; cdr3_length: 15; d_call: TRBD2; j_call: TRBJ2-3; cdr3_nt: TGTGCCAGCTCACCAGGACTAGCGGGGGCAGATACGCAGTATTTT; cdr3_aa: CASSPGLAGADTQYF
v_call: TRBV6-5; clone_size: -; cdr3_length: 14; d_call: TRBD1; j_call: TRBJ1-4; cdr3_nt: TGTGCCAGCAGTTACCAGGACAGGGAGGAAAAACTGTTTTTT; cdr3_aa: CASSYQDREEKLFF
v_call: TRBV5-1; clone_size: -; cdr3_length: 16; d_call: TRBD2; j_call: TRBJ2-5; cdr3_nt: TGCGCCAGCAGCTTGTTGGGACTAGGGCGCGGTGAGACCCAGTACTTC; cdr3_aa: CASSLLGLGRGETQYF
v_call: TRBV5-1; clone_size: -; cdr3_length: 14; d_call: -; j_call: TRBJ1-1; cdr3_nt: TGCGCCAGCAGCTCCCTAGGTTGGGTCACTGAAGCTTTCTTT; cdr3_aa: CASSSLGWVTEAFF
v_call: TRBV19; clone_size: -; cdr3_length: 14; d_call: -; j_call: TRBJ1-1; cdr3_nt: TGTGCCAGTAGTCCAGGGTGGGGTCACGGTGAAGCTTTCTTT; cdr3_aa: CASSPGWGHGEAFF
v_call: TRBV18; clone_size: -; cdr3_length: 13; d_call: TRBD1; j_call: TRBJ1-2; cdr3_nt: TGTGCCAGCTCACCCGGGACAGGGTTTGGCTACACCTTC; cdr3_aa: CASSPGTGFGYTF
v_call: TRBV13; clone_size: -; cdr3_length: 15; d_call: -; j_call: TRBJ1-4; cdr3_nt: TGTGCCAGCAGCTTCCGGACAGAACGAAATGAAAAACTGTTTTTT; cdr3_aa: CASSFRTERNEKLFF
v_call: TRBV7-9; clone_size: -; cdr3_length: 14; d_call: -; j_call: TRBJ1-6; cdr3_nt: TGTGCCAGCAGCTTTGGGGATATGAGGGAACCCCTCCACTTT; cdr3_aa: CASSFGDMREPLHF
v_call: TRBV7-7; clone_size: -; cdr3_length: 16; d_call: TRBD1; j_call: TRBJ2-2; cdr3_nt: TGTGCCAGCAGCTCTTCCGGGACAGAGAACACCGGGGAGCTGTTTTTT; cdr3_aa: CASSSSGTENTGELFF
v_call: TRBV27; clone_size: -; cdr3_length: 15; d_call: -; j_call: TRBJ1-2; cdr3_nt: TGTGCCAGCGTACCCAGTCGAGACTCCTCCTATGGCTACACCTTC; cdr3_aa: CASVPSRDSSYGYTF
v_call: TRBV6-5; clone_size: -; cdr3_length: 14; d_call: -; j_call: TRBJ1-1; cdr3_nt: TGTGCCAGCAGCCGACAGAACCTGAACACTGAAGCTTTCTTT; cdr3_aa: CASSRQNLNTEAFF
v_call: TRBV5-1; clone_size: -; cdr3_length: 14; d_call: TRBD2; j_call: TRBJ2-5; cdr3_nt: TGCGCCAGCAGCCCTACTAGCGATTCAGAGACCCAGTACTTC; cdr3_aa: CASSPTSDSETQYF
v_call: TRBV5-4; clone_size: -; cdr3_length: 16; d_call: -; j_call: TRBJ2-1; cdr3_nt: TGTGCCAGCAGGATGGACAGTCGGCACAGGAACAATGAGCAGTTCTTC; cdr3_aa: CASRMDSRHRNNEQFF
v_call: TRBV24-1; clone_size: -; cdr3_length: 16; d_call: -; j_call: TRBJ2-2; cdr3_nt: TGTGCCACCAGTGACCCCCCCGGTCGTGGCACCGGGGAGCTGTTTTTT; cdr3_aa: CATSDPPGRGTGELFF
v_call: TRBV4-3; clone_size: few; cdr3_length: 15; d_call: -; j_call: TRBJ1-2; cdr3_nt: TGCGCCAGCAGCCAAGATACAGGGTCGGTAGCTGGCTACACCTTC; cdr3_aa: CASSQDTGSVAGYTF
v_call: TRBV6-5; clone_size: -; cdr3_length: 14; d_call: TRBD1; j_call: TRBJ2-5; cdr3_nt: TGTGCCAGCGGGGGGGGACAGGGAGGAGAGACCCAGTACTTC; cdr3_aa: CASGGGQGGETQYF
v_call: TRBV6-4; clone_size: -; cdr3_length: 16; d_call: -; j_call: TRBJ1-5; cdr3_nt: TGTGCCAGCAGTGACCGGCAACCTAGCAATCATAGACTCCAGCATTTT; cdr3_aa: CASSDRQPSNHRLQHF